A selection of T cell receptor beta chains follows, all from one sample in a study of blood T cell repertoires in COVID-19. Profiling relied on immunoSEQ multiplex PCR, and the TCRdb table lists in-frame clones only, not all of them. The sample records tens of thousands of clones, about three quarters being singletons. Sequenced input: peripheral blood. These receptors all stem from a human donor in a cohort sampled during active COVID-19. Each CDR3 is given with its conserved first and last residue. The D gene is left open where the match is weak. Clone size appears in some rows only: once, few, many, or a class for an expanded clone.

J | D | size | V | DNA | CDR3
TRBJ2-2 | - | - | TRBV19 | TGTGCCAGTAGTATAGAACTGGGGGAGCTGTTTTTT | CASSIELGELFF
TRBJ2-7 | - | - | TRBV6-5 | TGTGCCAGCAGCGATCAGGGGTACGAGCAGTACTTC | CASSDQGYEQYF
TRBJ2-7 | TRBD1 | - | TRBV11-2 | TGTGCCAGCAGCATCGGGACAGCCTACGAGCAGTACTTC | CASSIGTAYEQYF
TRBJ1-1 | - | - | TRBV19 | TGTGCCAGTAGTACTGCAGGGTTAAGGAACACTGAAGCTTTCTTT | CASSTAGLRNTEAFF
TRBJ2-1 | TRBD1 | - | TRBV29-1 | TGCAGCGCGACAGGGGAACCAGGAATGCAGCAGTTCTTC | CSATGEPGMQQFF
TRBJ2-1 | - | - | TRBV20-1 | TGCAGTGTCGGGAGTGCCAATGAGCAGTTCTTC | CSVGSANEQFF
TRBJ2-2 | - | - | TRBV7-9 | TGTGCCAGCAGCATCTCGGCGGCGGACACCGGGGAGCTGTTTTTT | CASSISAADTGELFF
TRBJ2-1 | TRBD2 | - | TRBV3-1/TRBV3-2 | TGTGCCAGCAGCCCCCGAGGACTAGCGGGAGTTAATGAGCAGTTCTTC | CASSPRGLAGVNEQFF
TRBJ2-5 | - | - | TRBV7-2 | TGTGCCAGCAGCTTAGGCGGAGGGAAAGAGACCCAGTACTTC | CASSLGGGKETQYF
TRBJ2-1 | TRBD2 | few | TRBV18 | TGTGCTACCTCAGTCGGGAGGGATGAGCAGTTCTTC | CATSVGRDEQFF
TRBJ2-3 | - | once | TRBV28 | TGTGCCAGCAGTTCCGGGACATTCACAGATACGCAGTATTTT | CASSSGTFTDTQYF
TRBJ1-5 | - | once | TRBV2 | TGTGCCAGCAGTGTAGGAATCCCGGGGCAGCCCCAGCATTTT | CASSVGIPGQPQHF
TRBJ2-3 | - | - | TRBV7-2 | TGTGCCAGCACAAACCAAAGACAGGGAGGAGGGGCAGATACGCAGTATTTT | CASTNQRQGGGADTQYF
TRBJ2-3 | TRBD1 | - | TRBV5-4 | TGTGCCAGCAGCTTGACAGGGGGCCGCACAGATACGCAGTATTTT | CASSLTGGRTDTQYF
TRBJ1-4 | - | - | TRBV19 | TGTGCCAGTAAGAACAGTAATGAAAAACTGTTTTTT | CASKNSNEKLFF
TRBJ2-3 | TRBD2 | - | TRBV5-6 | TGTGCCAGCAGCGGCCGGACTGGGAGCGGGAGGGAAGCAGATACGCAGTATTTT | CASSGRTGSGREADTQYF
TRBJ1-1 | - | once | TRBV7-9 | TGTGCCAGCAGCTCCACAGGTCCGAACACTGAAGCTTTCTTT | CASSSTGPNTEAFF
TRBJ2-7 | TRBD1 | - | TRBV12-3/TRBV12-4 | TGTGCCAGCAGCCTGGACAGGAGAGGCGAGCAGTACTTC | CASSLDRRGEQYF
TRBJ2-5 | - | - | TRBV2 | TGTGCCAGCAGCGTAAGAGGCCAAGAGACCCAGTACTTC | CASSVRGQETQYF
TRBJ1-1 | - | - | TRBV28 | TGTGCCAGCAGCCCTAGGCCGGGGAGGGCTGAAGCTTTCTTT | CASSPRPGRAEAFF
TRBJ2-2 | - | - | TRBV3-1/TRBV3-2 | TGTGCCAGCAGCCAAGTAACAGGGACCGGGGAGCTGTTTTTT | CASSQVTGTGELFF
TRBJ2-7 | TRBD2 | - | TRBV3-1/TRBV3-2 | TGTGCCAGCAGCCAAGGGTCGGGACTAGTCTACGAGCAGTACTTC | CASSQGSGLVYEQYF
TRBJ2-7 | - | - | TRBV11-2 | TGTGCCAGCAGCTTGTACAGGGCGTACGAGCAGTACTTC | CASSLYRAYEQYF
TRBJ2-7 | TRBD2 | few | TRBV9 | TGTGCCAGCAGCGTAGAGTCGGGGGCTAGCGGGTCTAGGCAGTACTTC | CASSVESGASGSRQYF
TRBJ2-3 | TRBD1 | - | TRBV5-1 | TGCGCCAGCAGCCTCGCCGGGACAGGGGGCGGGGATACGCAGTATTTT | CASSLAGTGGGDTQYF
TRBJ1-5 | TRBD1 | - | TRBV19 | TGTGCCAGTACCCCCGGACAGGCCCCTTTGCCCCAGCATTTT | CASTPGQAPLPQHF
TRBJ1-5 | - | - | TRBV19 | TGTGCCAGTAGTATAGAGGGCCAGGGGAATTTTCGGCCCCAGCATTTT | CASSIEGQGNFRPQHF
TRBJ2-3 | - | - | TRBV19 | TGTGCCAGTAGTATGCAACAGGGATTGGGGGATACGCAGTATTTT | CASSMQQGLGDTQYF
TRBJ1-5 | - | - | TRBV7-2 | TGTGCCAGCAGCGGGGACTCAAGAAGTCCCCAGCATTTT | CASSGDSRSPQHF